Below, 7 T cell receptor beta chains from the same sample are listed, as sequenced in a study of T-cell memory formation after mild COVID-19. TCRdb reprocessed the 5' RACE reads via MiXCR and lists one record per CDR3 protein. The sample consists of about 560,000 distinct CDR3 sequences, around 16% of them appearing once. The sequenced sample consisted of PBMCs or a T cell subset sorted from them (not recorded which). These receptors all stem from an adult woman who had mild COVID-19 (a few samples of this study predate the infection). Cell type and time point are not known.

Only a few counts were recorded for this clonotype. The V and J genes are TRBV10-2 and TRBJ2-2; 7 positions agree with TRBD1. CDR3 size: 17 residues. CDR1 is WSHSY and CDR2 is SAAADI in the germline V gene. V was pared by 6 bases and J by 6 bases, with 16 bases of the junction left unmatched. This chain's CDR3 is CASSGEAEQGKAGELFF. Here the CDR3 DNA reads TGCGCCAGCAGCGGCGAGGCAGAACAGGGGAAAGCCGGGGAGCTGTTTTTT.

Only a few counts were recorded for this clonotype. This rearrangement joins TRBV12-3 or TRBV12-4 to TRBJ2-7, with TRBD1 as a possible D gene (7 bases). The CDR3 is 14 residues long. V shed 6 bases and J shed 4 bases, with 16 bases lying between them. The CDR3 DNA sequence: TGTGCCAGCAGCCCCGGACAGGCGGGGTACGAGCAGTACTTC. Protein sequence: CASSPGQAGYEQYF.

This clonotype was detected ten times or more. The rearrangement uses TRBV18 and TRBJ2-1; no clear D. Trimming pared 6 bases from V and 4 bases from J, leaving 7 bases between. CDR1 is KGHSH, CDR2 LQKENI, per germline. The CDR3 consists of 12 residues. The CDR3 here is CASSPDYNEQFF. The CDR3 coding sequence is TGTGCCAGCTCCCCGGATTACAATGAGCAGTTCTTC.

In this sample, this clonotype turned up a few times. The V and J genes are TRBV4-1 and TRBJ1-1; 8 nucleotides agree with TRBD1. Trimming took 4 bases from V and 5 from J; bases not matched to a gene: 6. The germline gives CDR1 MGHRA, CDR2 YSYEKL. This CDR3 has 14 amino acids. In DNA, the CDR3 is TGCGCCAGCAGCCCGGGACAGGAGCGGACTGAAGCTTTCTTT. Translating gives CASSPGQERTEAFF.

The rearrangement links TRBV29-1 to TRBJ1-1, with 8 bases matching TRBD1. CDR1 is SQVTM, CDR2 ANQGSEA, per germline. The CDR3 runs 12 residues. Trimming at V came to 7 bases and at J to 4 bases, leaving 5 bases not matched to a gene. CDR3 sequence reads: CSGMDRVTEAFF. In DNA, the CDR3 is TGCAGCGGTATGGACAGGGTCACTGAAGCTTTCTTT.

This clonotype was observed a few times. CDR3 sequence (DNA): TGTGCCAGCAGTTACAGGGCGGGAATTCCTTCTGGGGCCAACGTCCTGACTTTC. It specifies CASSYRAGIPSGANVLTF. The chain employs TRBV6-2 or TRBV6-3 and TRBJ2-6, with a possible D match to TRBD2 (6 bases). In germline, CDR1 is MNHEY, CDR2 SVGEGT. V lost 2 bases and J 1 base, leaving 15 bases between the germline ends. The CDR3 totals 18 residues.

This clonotype turned up a few times. V is TRBV7-8 and J is TRBJ1-6, with TRBD1 matching over 7 bases. V was clipped by 5 bases and J by 7 bases; unmatched bases: 8. Per the germline V gene, CDR1 is SGHVS and CDR2 is FQNEAQ. This CDR3 spans 15 amino acids. The CDR3 here is CASSPVDRRNSPLHF. The CDR3 region has the DNA TGTGCCAGCAGCCCAGTGGACAGGAGGAATTCACCCCTCCACTTT.